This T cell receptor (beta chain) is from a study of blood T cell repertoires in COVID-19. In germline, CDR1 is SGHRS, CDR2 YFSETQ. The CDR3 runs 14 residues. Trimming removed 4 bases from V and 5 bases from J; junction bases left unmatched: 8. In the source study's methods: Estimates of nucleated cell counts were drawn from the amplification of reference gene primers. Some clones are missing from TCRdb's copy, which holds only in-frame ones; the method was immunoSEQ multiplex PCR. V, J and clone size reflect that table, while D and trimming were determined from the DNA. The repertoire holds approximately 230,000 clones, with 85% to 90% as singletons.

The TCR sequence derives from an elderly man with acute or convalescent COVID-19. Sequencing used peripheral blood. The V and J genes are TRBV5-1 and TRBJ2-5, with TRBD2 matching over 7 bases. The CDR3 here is CASSAGRGGETQYF. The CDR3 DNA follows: TGCGCCAGCAGCGCGGGACGGGGAGGGGAGACCCAGTACTTC.